The 4 T cell receptor beta chains below all came from one sample that was sequenced in a study of T cell responses to AZD1222 COVID-19 vaccine. Assay used: immunoSEQ multiplex PCR; TCRdb lists only in-frame clones, some missing. The sample lists 42,000 or so clones; 88% were seen once. Here the sequenced sample was peripheral blood, taken 28 days after the second dose of the MenACWY control vaccine. These receptors all come from an adult who received the MenACWY meningococcal vaccine as a control.

V and J are TRBV15 and TRBJ1-4; D gene uncertain. The CDR3 runs 12 residues. CDR1 is LNHNV and CDR2 is YYDKDF in the germline V gene (reference sequence). V was shortened by 1 base and J by 7 bases, with 4 bases between the two germline ends. CDR3 residues: CATSRVSEKLFF. CDR3 DNA: TGTGCCACCAGCAGAGTCAGTGAAAAACTGTTTTTT. Full variable domain (missing parts from reference TRBV15 and TRBJ1-4): DAMVIQNPRYQVTQFGKPVTLSCSQTLNHNVMYWYQQKSSQAPKLLFHYYDKDFNNEADTPDNFQSRRPNTSFCFLDIRSPGLGDTAMYLCATSRVSEKLFFGSGTQLSVL.

This clone was seen only a few times. V usage is TRBV19 and J usage is TRBJ2-7; 9 bases line up with TRBD1. Germline CDR1 and CDR2: LNHDA and SQIVND (reference sequence). The CDR3 length is 16 residues. Trimming removed 3 bases from V and 5 bases from J; junction bases left unmatched: 11. The CDR3 DNA sequence: TGTGCCAGTAGTATGGGGAACAGGGGGCTCGGCGACGAGCAGTACTTC. The encoded protein is CASSMGNRGLGDEQYF.

The V call is TRBV7-3, the J call TRBJ2-2, with 11 bases that match TRBD2. Germline loops: CDR1 SGHTA, CDR2 FQGTGA. This CDR3 has 16 amino acids. V dropped 5 bases and J dropped 4; count of bases not matched to a gene: 6. CDR3 sequence (DNA): TGTGCCAGCAGCCTTCGCGGGACTAGCGGCACCGGGGAGCTGTTTTTT. This encodes CASSLRGTSGTGELFF.

V is TRBV3-1 (or the pseudogene TRBV3-2) and J is TRBJ1-5; no clear D gene. Germline V gene sequence: CDR1 LGHDT, CDR2 YNNKEL (reference sequence). This CDR3 region has 15 residues. The V and J ends lost 1 base and 2 bases respectively, with 9 bases between them. The CDR3 nucleotides are TGTGCCAGCAGCCAAGGAGGAGGCGGCAATCAGCCCCAGCATTTT. Translated: CASSQGGGGNQPQHF.